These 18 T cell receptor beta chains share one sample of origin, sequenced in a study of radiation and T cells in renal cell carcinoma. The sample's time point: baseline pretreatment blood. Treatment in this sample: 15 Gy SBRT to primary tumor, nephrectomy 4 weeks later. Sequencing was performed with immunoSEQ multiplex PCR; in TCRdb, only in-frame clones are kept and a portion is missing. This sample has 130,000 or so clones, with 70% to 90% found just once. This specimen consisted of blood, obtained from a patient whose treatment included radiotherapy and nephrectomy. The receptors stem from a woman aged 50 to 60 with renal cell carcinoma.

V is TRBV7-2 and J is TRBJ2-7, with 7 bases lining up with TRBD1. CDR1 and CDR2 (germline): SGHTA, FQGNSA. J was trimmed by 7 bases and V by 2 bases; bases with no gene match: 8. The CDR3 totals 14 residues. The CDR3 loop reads CASSLRQGPGEQYF. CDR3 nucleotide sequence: TGTGCCAGCAGCTTACGACAGGGCCCCGGAGAGCAGTACTTC. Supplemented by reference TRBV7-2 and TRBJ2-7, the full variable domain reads GAGVSQSPSNKVTEKGKDVELRCDPISGHTALYWYRQSLGQGLEFLIYFQGNSAPDKSGLPSDRFSAERTGGSVSTLTIQRTQQEDSAVYLCASSLRQGPGEQYFGPGTRLTVT.

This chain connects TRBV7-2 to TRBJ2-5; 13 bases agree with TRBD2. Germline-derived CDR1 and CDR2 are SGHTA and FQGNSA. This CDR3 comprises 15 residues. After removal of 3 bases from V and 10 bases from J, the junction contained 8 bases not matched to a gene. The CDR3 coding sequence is TGTGCCAGCAGCTTGACTAGCGGGAGGCCTGGGGACCAGTACTTC. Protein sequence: CASSLTSGRPGDQYF.

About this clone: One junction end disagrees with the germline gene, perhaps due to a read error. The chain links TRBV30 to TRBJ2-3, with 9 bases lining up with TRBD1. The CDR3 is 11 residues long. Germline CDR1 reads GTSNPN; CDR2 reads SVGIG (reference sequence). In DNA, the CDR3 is TGTGCCTGGAGGCGGGATGGACAGGGGTCTTTT. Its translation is CAWRRDGQGSF.

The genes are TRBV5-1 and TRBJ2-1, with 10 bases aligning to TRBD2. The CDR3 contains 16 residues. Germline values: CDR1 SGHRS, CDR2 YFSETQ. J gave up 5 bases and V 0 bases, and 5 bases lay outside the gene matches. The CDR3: CASSLALAGAHNEQFF. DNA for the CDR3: TGCGCCAGCAGCTTGGCCCTAGCGGGAGCCCACAATGAGCAGTTCTTC. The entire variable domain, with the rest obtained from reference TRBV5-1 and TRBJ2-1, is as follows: KAGVTQTPRYLIKTRGQQVTLSCSPISGHRSVSWYQQTPGQGLQFLFEYFSETQRNKGNFPGRFSGRQFSNSRSEMNVSTLELGDSALYLCASSLALAGAHNEQFFGPGTRLTVL.

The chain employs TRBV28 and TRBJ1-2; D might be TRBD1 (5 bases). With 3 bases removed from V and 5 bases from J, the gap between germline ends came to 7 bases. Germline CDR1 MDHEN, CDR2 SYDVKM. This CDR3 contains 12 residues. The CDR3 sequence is CASSFGGYGYTF. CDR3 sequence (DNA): TGTGCCAGCAGTTTTGGGGGATATGGCTACACCTTC.

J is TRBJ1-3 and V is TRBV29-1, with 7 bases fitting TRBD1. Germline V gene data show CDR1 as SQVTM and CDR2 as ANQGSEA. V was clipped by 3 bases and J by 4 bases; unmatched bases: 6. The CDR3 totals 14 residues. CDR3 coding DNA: TGCAGCGTTGACCCAGGGGGGTTCGGAAACACCATATATTTT. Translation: CSVDPGGFGNTIYF.

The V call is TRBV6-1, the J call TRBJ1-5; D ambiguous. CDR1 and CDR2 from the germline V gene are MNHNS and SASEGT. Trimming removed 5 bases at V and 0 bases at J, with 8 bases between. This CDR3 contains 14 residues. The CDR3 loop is CASSQSYSNQPQHF. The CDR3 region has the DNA TGTGCCAGCAGTCAGAGCTATAGCAATCAGCCCCAGCATTTT.

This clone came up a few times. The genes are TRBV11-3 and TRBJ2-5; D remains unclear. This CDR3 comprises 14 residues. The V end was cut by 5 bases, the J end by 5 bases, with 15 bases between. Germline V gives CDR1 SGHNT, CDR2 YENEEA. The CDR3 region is CASSKSPNSETQYF. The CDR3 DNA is TGTGCCAGCAGCAAATCCCCAAACTCGGAGACCCAGTACTTC.

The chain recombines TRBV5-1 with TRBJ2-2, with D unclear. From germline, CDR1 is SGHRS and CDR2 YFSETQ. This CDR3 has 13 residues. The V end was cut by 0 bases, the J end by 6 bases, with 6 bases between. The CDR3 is CASSLEGPGELFF. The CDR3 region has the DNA TGCGCCAGCAGCTTGGAGGGCCCCGGGGAGCTGTTTTTT.

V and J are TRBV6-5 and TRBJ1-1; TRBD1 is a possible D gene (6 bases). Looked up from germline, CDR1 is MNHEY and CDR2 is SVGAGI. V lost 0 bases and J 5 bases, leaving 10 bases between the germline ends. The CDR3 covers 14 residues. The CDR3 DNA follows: TGTGCCAGCAGTTACTCGGCAGGGGAAACTGAAGCTTTCTTT. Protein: CASSYSAGETEAFF.

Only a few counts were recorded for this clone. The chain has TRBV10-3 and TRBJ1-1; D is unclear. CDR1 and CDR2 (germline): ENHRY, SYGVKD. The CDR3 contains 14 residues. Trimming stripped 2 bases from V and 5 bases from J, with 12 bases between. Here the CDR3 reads CAISEGLSGTEAFF. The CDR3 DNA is TGTGCCATCAGTGAGGGACTTTCTGGGACTGAAGCTTTCTTT.

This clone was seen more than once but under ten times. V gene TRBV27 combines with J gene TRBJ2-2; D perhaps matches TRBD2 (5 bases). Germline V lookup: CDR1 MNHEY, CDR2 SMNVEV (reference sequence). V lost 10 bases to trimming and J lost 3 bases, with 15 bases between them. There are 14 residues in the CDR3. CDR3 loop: CATRWGDDTGELFF. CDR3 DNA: TGTGCCACCCGTTGGGGAGATGACACCGGGGAGCTGTTTTTT.

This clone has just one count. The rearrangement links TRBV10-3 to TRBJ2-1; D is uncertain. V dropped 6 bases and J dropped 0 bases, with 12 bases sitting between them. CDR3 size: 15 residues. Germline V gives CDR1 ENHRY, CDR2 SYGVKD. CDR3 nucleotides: TGTGCCATCAGGGAAGACGGAAGCTCCTACAATGAGCAGTTCTTC. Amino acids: CAIREDGSSYNEQFF.

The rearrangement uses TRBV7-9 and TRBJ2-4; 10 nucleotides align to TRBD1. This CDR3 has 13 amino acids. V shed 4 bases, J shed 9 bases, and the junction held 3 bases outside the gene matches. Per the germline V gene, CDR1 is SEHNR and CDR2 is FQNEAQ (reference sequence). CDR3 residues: CASSWGQGSIQYF. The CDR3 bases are TGTGCCAGCAGCTGGGGACAGGGGAGCATTCAGTACTTC.

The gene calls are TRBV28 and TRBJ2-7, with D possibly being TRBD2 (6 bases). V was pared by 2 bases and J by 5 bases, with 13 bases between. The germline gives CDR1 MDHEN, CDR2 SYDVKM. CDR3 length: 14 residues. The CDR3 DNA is TGTGCCAGCAGTTTAAGGCGGGGCAGGGACGAGCAGTACTTC. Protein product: CASSLRRGRDEQYF. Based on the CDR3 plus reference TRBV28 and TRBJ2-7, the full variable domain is DVKVTQSSRYLVKRTGEKVFLECVQDMDHENMFWYRQDPGLGLRLIYFSYDVKMKEKGDIPEGYSVSREKKERFSLILESASTNQTSMYLCASSLRRGRDEQYFGPGTRLTVT.

DNA of the CDR3: TGTGCCAGCTCACCAAGGGGAATGAACACTGAAGCTTTCTTT. It codes for CASSPRGMNTEAFF. V usage is TRBV18 and J usage is TRBJ1-1, with D maybe TRBD1 (5 bases). V was clipped by 2 bases and J by 0 bases, with 7 bases between them. CDR1 KGHSH and CDR2 LQKENI come from the germline V gene. The CDR3 is 14 amino acids.

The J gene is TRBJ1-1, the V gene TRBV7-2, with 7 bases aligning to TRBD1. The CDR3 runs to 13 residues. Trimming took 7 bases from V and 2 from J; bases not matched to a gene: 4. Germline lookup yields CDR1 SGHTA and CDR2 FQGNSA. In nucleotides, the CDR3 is TGTGCCAGCAACGACAGGGTTAACACTGAAGCTTTCTTT. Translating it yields CASNDRVNTEAFF.

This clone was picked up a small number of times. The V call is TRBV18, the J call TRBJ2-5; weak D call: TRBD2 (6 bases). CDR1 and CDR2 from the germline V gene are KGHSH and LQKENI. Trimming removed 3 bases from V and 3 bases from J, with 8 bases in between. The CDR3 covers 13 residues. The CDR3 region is CASSPGEEETQYF. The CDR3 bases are TGTGCCAGCTCACCGGGGGAGGAAGAGACCCAGTACTTC.